The present entry profiles one T cell receptor (beta chain) with its context. Its antigen remains unidentified. The CDR3 length is 15 residues. The V end lost 7 bases, the J end lost 9 bases, and 19 bases lay between the germline ends. The V gene's germline CDR1 is MNHEY and CDR2 SMNVEV (reference sequence). The data belong to a study of OX40 agonist ivuxolimab in advanced cancers. Profiling relied on immunoSEQ multiplex PCR, and the TCRdb table lists in-frame clones only, not all of them. Found here are 75,000 to 100,000 clones, about 80% of them singletons; the top ten hold roughly 5%. Whole-study findings and limits: In a subset of nonresponders, normalized T-cell clonal expansion was also low.

This rearrangement joins TRBV27 to TRBJ1-6; D is undetermined. The source is an adult with an advanced solid tumor such as melanoma, head and neck, liver or kidney cancer. The input for sequencing was CD4+ or CD8+ T cells sorted from blood, taken in a trial of the OX40 agonist ivuxolimab. The CDR3 DNA follows: TGTGCCAGCAAAGCCGAAACCAGAGGTATTTCACCCCTCCACTTT. Its translation: CASKAETRGISPLHF.